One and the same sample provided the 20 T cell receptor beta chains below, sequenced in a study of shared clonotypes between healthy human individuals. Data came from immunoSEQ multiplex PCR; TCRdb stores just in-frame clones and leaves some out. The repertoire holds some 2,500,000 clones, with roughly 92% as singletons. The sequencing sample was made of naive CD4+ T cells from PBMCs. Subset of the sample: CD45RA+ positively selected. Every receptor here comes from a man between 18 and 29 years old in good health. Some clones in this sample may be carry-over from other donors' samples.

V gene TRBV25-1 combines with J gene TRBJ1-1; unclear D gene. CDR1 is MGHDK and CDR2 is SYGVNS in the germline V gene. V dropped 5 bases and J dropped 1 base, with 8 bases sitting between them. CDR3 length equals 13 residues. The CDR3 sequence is CASSPQPNTEAFF. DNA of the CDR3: TGTGCCAGCAGTCCACAGCCGAACACTGAAGCTTTCTTT.

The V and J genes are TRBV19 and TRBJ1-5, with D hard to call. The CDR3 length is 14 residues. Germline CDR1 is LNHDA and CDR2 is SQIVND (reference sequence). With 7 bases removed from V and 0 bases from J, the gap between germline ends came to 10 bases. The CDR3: CASKRDYSNQPQHF. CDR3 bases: TGTGCCAGTAAGCGCGATTATAGCAATCAGCCCCAGCATTTT.

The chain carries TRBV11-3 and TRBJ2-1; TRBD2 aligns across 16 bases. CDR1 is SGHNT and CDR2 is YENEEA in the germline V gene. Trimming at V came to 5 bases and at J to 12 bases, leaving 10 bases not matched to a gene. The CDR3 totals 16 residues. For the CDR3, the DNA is TGTGCCAGCAGCCCTACCGGGACTAGCGGGAGGGGGGGGCAGTTCTTC. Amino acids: CASSPTGTSGRGGQFF.

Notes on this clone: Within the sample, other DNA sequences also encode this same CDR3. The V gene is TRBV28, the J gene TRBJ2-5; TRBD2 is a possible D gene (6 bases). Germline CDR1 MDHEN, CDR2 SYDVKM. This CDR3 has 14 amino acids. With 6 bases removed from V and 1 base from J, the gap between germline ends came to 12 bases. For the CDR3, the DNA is TGTGCCAGCAGCCGCGGAGGGCTCCAAGAGACCCAGTACTTC. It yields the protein CASSRGGLQETQYF.

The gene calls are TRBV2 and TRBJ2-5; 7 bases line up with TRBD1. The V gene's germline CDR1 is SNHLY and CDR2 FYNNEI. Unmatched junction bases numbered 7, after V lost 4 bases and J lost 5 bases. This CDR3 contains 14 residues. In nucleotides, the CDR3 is TGTGCCAGCAGTGGGACAGGCCGGACGGAGACCCAGTACTTC. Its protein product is CASSGTGRTETQYF.

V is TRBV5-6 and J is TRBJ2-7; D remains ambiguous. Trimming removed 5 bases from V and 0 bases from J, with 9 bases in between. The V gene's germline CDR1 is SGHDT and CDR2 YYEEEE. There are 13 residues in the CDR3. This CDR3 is CASSQRSSYEQYF. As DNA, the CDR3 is TGTGCCAGCAGTCAGCGAAGCTCCTACGAGCAGTACTTC. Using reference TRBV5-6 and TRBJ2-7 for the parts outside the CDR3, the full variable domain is DAGVTQSPTHLIKTRGQQVTLRCSPKSGHDTVSWYQQALGQGPQFIFQYYEEEERQRGNFPDRFSGHQFPNYSSELNVNALLLGDSALYLCASSQRSSYEQYFGPGTRLTVT.

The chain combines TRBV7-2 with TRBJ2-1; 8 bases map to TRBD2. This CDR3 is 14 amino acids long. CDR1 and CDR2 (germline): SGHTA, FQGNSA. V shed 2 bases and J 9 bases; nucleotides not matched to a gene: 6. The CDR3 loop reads CASSLLAGLSEQFF. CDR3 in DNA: TGTGCCAGCAGCTTACTAGCGGGTTTGAGTGAGCAGTTCTTC.

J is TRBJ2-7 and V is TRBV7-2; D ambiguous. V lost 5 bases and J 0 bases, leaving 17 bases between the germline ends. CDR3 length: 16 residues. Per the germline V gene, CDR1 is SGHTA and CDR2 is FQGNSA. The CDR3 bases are TGTGCCAGCAGCCGCAGTCCCGGCAGGAGCTCCTACGAGCAGTACTTC. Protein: CASSRSPGRSSYEQYF.

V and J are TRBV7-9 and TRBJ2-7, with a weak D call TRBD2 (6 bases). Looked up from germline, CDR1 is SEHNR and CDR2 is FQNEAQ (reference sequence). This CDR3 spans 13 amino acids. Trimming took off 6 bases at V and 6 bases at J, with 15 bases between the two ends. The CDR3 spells CASRPPQGGEQYF. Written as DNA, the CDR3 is TGTGCCAGCAGACCACCTCAGGGAGGCGAGCAGTACTTC. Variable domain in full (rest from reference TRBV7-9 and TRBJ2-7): DTGVSQNPRHKITKRGQNVTFRCDPISEHNRLYWYRQTLGQGPEFLTYFQNEAQLEKSRLLSDRFSAERPKGSFSTLEIQRTEQGDSAMYLCASRPPQGGEQYFGPGTRLTVT.

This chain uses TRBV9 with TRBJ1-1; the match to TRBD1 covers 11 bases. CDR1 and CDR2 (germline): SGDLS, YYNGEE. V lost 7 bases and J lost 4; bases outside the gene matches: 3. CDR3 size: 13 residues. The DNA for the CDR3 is TGTGCCAGCGGACAGGGGGCTGGCACTGAAGCTTTCTTT. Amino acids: CASGQGAGTEAFF.

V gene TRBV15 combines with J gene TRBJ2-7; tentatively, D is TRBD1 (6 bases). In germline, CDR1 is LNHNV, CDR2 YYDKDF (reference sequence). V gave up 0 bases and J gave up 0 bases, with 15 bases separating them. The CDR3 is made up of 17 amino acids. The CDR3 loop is CATSRDVIQGHSYEQYF. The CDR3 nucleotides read TGTGCCACCAGCAGAGATGTCATACAGGGACACTCCTACGAGCAGTACTTC. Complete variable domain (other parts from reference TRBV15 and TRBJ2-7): DAMVIQNPRYQVTQFGKPVTLSCSQTLNHNVMYWYQQKSSQAPKLLFHYYDKDFNNEADTPDNFQSRRPNTSFCFLDIRSPGLGDTAMYLCATSRDVIQGHSYEQYFGPGTRLTVT.

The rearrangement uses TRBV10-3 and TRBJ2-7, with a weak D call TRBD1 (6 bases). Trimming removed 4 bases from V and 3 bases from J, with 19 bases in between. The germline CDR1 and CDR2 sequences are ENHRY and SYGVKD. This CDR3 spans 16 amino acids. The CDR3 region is CAISGSKGDTNYEQYF. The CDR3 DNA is TGTGCCATCAGTGGGTCGAAAGGGGACACCAACTACGAGCAGTACTTC.

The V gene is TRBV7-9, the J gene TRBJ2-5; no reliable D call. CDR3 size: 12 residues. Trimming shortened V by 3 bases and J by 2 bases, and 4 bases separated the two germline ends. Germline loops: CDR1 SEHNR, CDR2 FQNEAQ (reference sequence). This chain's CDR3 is CASSFLQETQYF. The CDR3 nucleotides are TGTGCCAGCAGCTTCCTACAAGAGACCCAGTACTTC. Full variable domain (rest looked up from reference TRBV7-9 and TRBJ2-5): DTGVSQNPRHKITKRGQNVTFRCDPISEHNRLYWYRQTLGQGPEFLTYFQNEAQLEKSRLLSDRFSAERPKGSFSTLEIQRTEQGDSAMYLCASSFLQETQYFGPGTRLLVL.

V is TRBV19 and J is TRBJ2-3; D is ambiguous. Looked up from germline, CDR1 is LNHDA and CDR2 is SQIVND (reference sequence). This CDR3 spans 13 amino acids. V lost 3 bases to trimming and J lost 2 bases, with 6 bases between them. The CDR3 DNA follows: TGTGCCAGTAGTATGCCTCCCACAGATACGCAGTATTTT. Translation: CASSMPPTDTQYF.

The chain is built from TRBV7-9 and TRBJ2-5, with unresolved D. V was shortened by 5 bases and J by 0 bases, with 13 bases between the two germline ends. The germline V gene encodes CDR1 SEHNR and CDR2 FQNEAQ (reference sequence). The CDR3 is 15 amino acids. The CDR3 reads CASSLPAAHQETQYF. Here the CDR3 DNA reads TGTGCCAGCAGCCTCCCGGCGGCGCACCAAGAGACCCAGTACTTC.

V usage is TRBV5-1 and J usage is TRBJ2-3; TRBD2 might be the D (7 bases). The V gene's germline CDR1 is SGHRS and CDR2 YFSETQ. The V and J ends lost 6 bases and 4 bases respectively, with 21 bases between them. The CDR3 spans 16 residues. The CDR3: CASTRPGASGSDTQYF. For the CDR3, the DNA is TGCGCCAGCACCCGTCCGGGGGCTAGCGGCTCAGATACGCAGTATTTT.

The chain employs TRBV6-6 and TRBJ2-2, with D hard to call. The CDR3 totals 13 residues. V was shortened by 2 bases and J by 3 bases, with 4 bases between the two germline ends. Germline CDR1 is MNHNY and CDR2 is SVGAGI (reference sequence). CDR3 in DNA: TGTGCCAGCAGTTACGGGCACACCGGGGAGCTGTTTTTT. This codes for CASSYGHTGELFF.

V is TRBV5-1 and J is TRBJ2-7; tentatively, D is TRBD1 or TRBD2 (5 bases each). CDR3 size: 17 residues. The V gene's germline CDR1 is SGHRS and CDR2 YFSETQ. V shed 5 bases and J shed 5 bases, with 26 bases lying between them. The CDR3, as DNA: TGCGCCAGCAGTGTGGACAATAAGAGCGGACTGCTCCACGAGCAGTACTTC. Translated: CASSVDNKSGLLHEQYF. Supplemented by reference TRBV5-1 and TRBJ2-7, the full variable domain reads KAGVTQTPRYLIKTRGQQVTLSCSPISGHRSVSWYQQTPGQGLQFLFEYFSETQRNKGNFPGRFSGRQFSNSRSEMNVSTLELGDSALYLCASSVDNKSGLLHEQYFGPGTRLTVT.

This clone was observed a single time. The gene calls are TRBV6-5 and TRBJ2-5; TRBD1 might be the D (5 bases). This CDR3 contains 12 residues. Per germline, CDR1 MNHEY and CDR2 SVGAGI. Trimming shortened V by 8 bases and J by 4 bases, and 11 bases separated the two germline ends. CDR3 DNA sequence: TGTGCCAGCGCAGGGATGGGAGAGACCCAGTACTTC. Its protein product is CASAGMGETQYF.

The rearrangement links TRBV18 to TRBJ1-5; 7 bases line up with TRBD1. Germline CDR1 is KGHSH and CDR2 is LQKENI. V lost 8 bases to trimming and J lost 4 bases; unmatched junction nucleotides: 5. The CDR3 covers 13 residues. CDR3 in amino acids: CASRGQTNQPQHF. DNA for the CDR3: TGTGCCAGCCGGGGACAGACAAATCAGCCCCAGCATTTT.